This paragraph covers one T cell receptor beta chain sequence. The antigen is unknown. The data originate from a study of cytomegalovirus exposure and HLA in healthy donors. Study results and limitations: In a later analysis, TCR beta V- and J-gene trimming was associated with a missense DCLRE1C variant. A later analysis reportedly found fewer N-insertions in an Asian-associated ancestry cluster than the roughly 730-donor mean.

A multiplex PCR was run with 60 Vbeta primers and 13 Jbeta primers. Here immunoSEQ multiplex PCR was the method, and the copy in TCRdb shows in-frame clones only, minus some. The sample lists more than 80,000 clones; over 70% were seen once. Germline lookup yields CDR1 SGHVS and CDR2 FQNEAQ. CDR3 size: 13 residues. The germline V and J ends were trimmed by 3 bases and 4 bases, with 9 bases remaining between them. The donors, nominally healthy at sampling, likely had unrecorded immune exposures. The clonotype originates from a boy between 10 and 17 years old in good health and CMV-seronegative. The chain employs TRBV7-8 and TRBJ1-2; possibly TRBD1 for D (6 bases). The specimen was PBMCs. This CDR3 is CASSFRTAYGYTF. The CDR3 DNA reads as TGTGCCAGCAGCTTCCGGACAGCCTATGGCTACACCTTC.